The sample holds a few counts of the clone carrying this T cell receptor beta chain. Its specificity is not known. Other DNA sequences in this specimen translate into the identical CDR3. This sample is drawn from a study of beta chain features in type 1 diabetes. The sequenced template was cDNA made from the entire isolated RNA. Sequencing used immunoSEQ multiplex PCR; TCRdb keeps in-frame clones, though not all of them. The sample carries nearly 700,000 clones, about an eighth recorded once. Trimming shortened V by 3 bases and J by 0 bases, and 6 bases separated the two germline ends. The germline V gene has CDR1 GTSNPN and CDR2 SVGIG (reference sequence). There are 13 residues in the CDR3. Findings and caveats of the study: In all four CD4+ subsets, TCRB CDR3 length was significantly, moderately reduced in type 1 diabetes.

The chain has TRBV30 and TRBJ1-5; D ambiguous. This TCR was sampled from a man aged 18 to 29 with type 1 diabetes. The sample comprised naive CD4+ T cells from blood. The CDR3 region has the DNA TGTGCCTGGAGCCCAGATAGCAATCAGCCCCAGCATTTT. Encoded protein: CAWSPDSNQPQHF.